This TCR beta chain stems from a study of T cell changes during pregnancy in multiple sclerosis. Data came from immunoSEQ multiplex PCR; TCRdb stores just in-frame clones and leaves some out. The table includes over 70,000 clones, around 92% detected once. The CDR3 is made up of 13 amino acids. The V end lost 2 bases, the J end lost 4 bases, and 6 bases lay between the germline ends. In germline, CDR1 is SGHDN, CDR2 FVKESK. The rearrangement links TRBV14 to TRBJ2-1, with unresolved D. The clonotype was recovered from a female donor in good health, enrolled as a control in a pregnancy study. This material consisted of peripheral blood, taken in the third trimester of pregnancy. The CDR3 DNA is TGTGCCAGCAGCCAACCGTTATACAATGAGCAGTTCTTC. This translates into CASSQPLYNEQFF.